Below, 20 T cell receptor beta chains from the same sample are listed, as sequenced in a study of human T cells and chemical hapten exposure. One entry per CDR3 protein results from TCRdb running MiXCR on the RACE reads. The sample holds 200,000 to 300,000 distinct CDR3 sequences, about 9.4% seen once. Documented time point: pre-sensitization, week 0. Treatment specified: therapeutic diphenylcyclopropenone sensitization with weekly scalp DPC. The material sequenced was whole blood, taken in connection with sensitization to the hapten diphenylcyclopropenone (DPC). The source of these receptors is a middle-aged woman with alopecia areata. Some clones in this sample may be carry-over from other donors' samples.

This clonotype has ten or more counts. The chain links TRBV2 to TRBJ1-1; TRBD1 matches 7 bases. J was trimmed by 6 bases and V by 6 bases; bases with no gene match: 7. Per germline, CDR1 SNHLY and CDR2 FYNNEI. This CDR3 contains 13 residues. DNA for the CDR3: TGTGCCAGCAGAAGACAGGGACTGGCTGAAGCTTTCTTT. Translating gives CASRRQGLAEAFF. Based on the CDR3 plus reference TRBV2 and TRBJ1-1, the full variable domain is EPEVTQTPSHQVTQMGQEVILRCVPISNHLYFYWYRQILGQKVEFLVSFYNNEISEKSEIFDDQFSVERPDGSNFTLKIRSTKLEDSAMYFCASRRQGLAEAFFGQGTRLTVV.

There are many counts of this clonotype. The chain couples TRBV24-1 to TRBJ2-1, with D perhaps matching TRBD1 (6 bases). Trimming took 5 bases from V and 3 from J, leaving 10 bases between them. The CDR3 spans 14 residues. Germline CDR1 reads KGHDR; CDR2 reads SFDVKD. The CDR3 sequence is CATSGRGNYNEQFF. The CDR3 DNA sequence: TGTGCCACCAGTGGCAGGGGAAACTACAATGAGCAGTTCTTC.

This clonotype was seen many times. This rearrangement joins TRBV7-2 to TRBJ1-4; the match to TRBD1 covers 8 bases. Germline V gives CDR1 SGHTA, CDR2 FQGNSA. With 2 bases clipped from V and 6 bases from J, the junction kept 5 bases outside the gene matches. The CDR3 covers 15 residues. As DNA, the CDR3 is TGTGCCAGCAGCTTACCTGACAGGGGAGATGAAAAACTGTTTTTT. It translates to CASSLPDRGDEKLFF.

This clonotype was seen only a few times. The V call is TRBV6-2 or TRBV6-3, the J call TRBJ2-1; 7 nucleotides line up with TRBD1. Germline trimming cut 2 bases from V and 5 bases from J; bases unmatched to any gene: 6. The V gene's germline CDR1 is MNHEY and CDR2 SVGEGT. The CDR3 length is 15 residues. This CDR3 reads CASSYRDSLNNEQFF. The CDR3 DNA follows: TGTGCCAGCAGTTACCGGGACAGCCTTAACAATGAGCAGTTCTTC.

The chain joins TRBV7-9 to TRBJ2-7; 9 bases align to TRBD2. This CDR3 comprises 14 residues. In germline, CDR1 is SEHNR, CDR2 FQNEAQ (reference sequence). Trimming removed 5 bases from V and 4 bases from J; junction bases left unmatched: 6. The CDR3 sequence is CASSRGGANYEQYF. The DNA for the CDR3 is TGTGCCAGCAGCCGCGGGGGGGCTAATTACGAGCAGTACTTC.

The chain couples TRBV2 to TRBJ1-6; D not certain. The CDR3 has 15 residues. The germline gives CDR1 SNHLY, CDR2 FYNNEI. V was shortened by 5 bases and J by 11 bases, with 19 bases between the two germline ends. The CDR3 region has the DNA TGTGCCAGCAGTATAATGGGAACAGTTTTGGCACCCCTCCACTTT. Protein product: CASSIMGTVLAPLHF. Variable domain in full (rest from reference TRBV2 and TRBJ1-6): EPEVTQTPSHQVTQMGQEVILRCVPISNHLYFYWYRQILGQKVEFLVSFYNNEISEKSEIFDDQFSVERPDGSNFTLKIRSTKLEDSAMYFCASSIMGTVLAPLHFGNGTRLTVT.

The rearrangement uses TRBV7-2 and TRBJ2-1; 13 nucleotides match TRBD2. The germline V gene encodes CDR1 SGHTA and CDR2 FQGNSA. The length of the CDR3 is 18 residues. The junction had 6 bases not matched to a gene; V was cut back by 2 bases and J by 2 bases. CDR3 protein: CASSLIGLAGDAYNEQFF. CDR3 nucleotides: TGTGCCAGCAGCTTAATCGGACTAGCGGGAGACGCCTACAATGAGCAGTTCTTC. Looking up the rest from reference TRBV7-2 and TRBJ2-1 gives the full variable domain: GAGVSQSPSNKVTEKGKDVELRCDPISGHTALYWYRQSLGQGLEFLIYFQGNSAPDKSGLPSDRFSAERTGGSVSTLTIQRTQQEDSAVYLCASSLIGLAGDAYNEQFFGPGTRLTVL.

This clonotype was observed a handful of times. The chain recombines TRBV28 with TRBJ2-7, with 8 nucleotides matching TRBD1. V was pared by 11 bases and J by 3 bases, with 6 bases of the junction left unmatched. The CDR3 is 12 residues long. Germline-derived CDR1 and CDR2 are MDHEN and SYDVKM. Here the CDR3 reads CAATGDSYEQYF. CDR3 nucleotide sequence: TGTGCCGCGACAGGGGATAGCTACGAGCAGTACTTC.

This clonotype was detected only a few times. V gene TRBV5-1 combines with J gene TRBJ1-1; no definite D call. CDR1 is SGHRS, CDR2 YFSETQ, per germline. The ends were cut back, 5 bases at V and 1 base at J, with 9 bases in the middle. CDR3 length: 13 amino acids. CDR3 in amino acids: CASRIGQNTEAFF. The CDR3 DNA is TGCGCCAGCAGGATAGGGCAGAACACTGAAGCTTTCTTT.

This clonotype was detected many times. The V call is TRBV12-3 or TRBV12-4, the J call TRBJ2-1; no reliable D call. The CDR3 spans 11 residues. Trimming took off 5 bases at V and 5 bases at J, with 4 bases between the two ends. This CDR3 is CASSPHNEQFF. In DNA, the CDR3 is TGTGCCAGCAGTCCTCACAATGAGCAGTTCTTC.

The chain carries TRBV7-2 and TRBJ2-5, with 12 nucleotides matching TRBD2. The CDR3 is 18 amino acids. Germline CDR1 is SGHTA and CDR2 is FQGNSA. V trimming: 1 base; J trimming: 4 bases; junction bases outside the gene matches: 10. The CDR3 DNA is TGTGCCAGCAGCTTAGAGTTGACTAGCGGGAGTGGAGGAGAGACCCAGTACTTC. It yields the protein CASSLELTSGSGGETQYF.

The chain is built from TRBV5-1 and TRBJ2-1; the D is unclear. Germline-derived CDR1 and CDR2 are SGHRS and YFSETQ. V gave up 2 bases and J gave up 4 bases, with 10 bases separating them. The CDR3 length is 14 residues. The CDR3: CASSLGDTYNEQFF. The CDR3 region has the DNA TGCGCCAGCAGCTTAGGCGACACTTACAATGAGCAGTTCTTC.

This clonotype was counted between two and nine times. The rearrangement links TRBV5-1 to TRBJ2-5; 7 bases line up with TRBD1. CDR3 length equals 15 residues. The V gene's germline CDR1 is SGHRS and CDR2 YFSETQ. Trimming removed 0 bases from V and 5 bases from J; junction bases left unmatched: 7. CDR3: CASSLGQGISETQYF. For the CDR3, the DNA is TGCGCCAGCAGCTTGGGACAGGGAATCTCTGAGACCCAGTACTTC.

This clonotype was observed at least ten times. The CDR3 protein is CASSRSRETQYF. CDR3 nucleotides: TGTGCCAGCAGTCGAAGTCGGGAGACCCAGTACTTC. V gene TRBV11-2 combines with J gene TRBJ2-5; D is ambiguous. The V end lost 6 bases, the J end lost 5 bases, and 10 bases lay between the germline ends. The germline CDR1 and CDR2 sequences are SGHAT and FQNNGV. The length of the CDR3 is 12 residues.

This clonotype has at least ten counts. The genes are TRBV7-9 and TRBJ2-5; no firm D call. The CDR3 is 15 amino acids. Germline assignment: CDR1 SEHNR and CDR2 FQNEAQ (reference sequence). V was pared by 0 bases and J by 3 bases, with 11 bases between. The CDR3 region is CASSLAKKAEETQYF. For the CDR3, the DNA is TGTGCCAGCAGCTTAGCTAAAAAGGCGGAAGAGACCCAGTACTTC. The variable domain in full, completed from reference TRBV7-9 and TRBJ2-5, reads DTGVSQNPRHKITKRGQNVTFRCDPISEHNRLYWYRQTLGQGPEFLTYFQNEAQLEKSRLLSDRFSAERPKGSFSTLEIQRTEQGDSAMYLCASSLAKKAEETQYFGPGTRLLVL.

This chain joins TRBV7-2 and TRBJ2-7; 7 positions agree with TRBD1. CDR3 length: 15 amino acids. Unmatched junction bases numbered 9, after V lost 5 bases and J lost 2 bases. Germline V CDR1 and CDR2: SGHTA, FQGNSA. DNA for the CDR3: TGTGCCAGCAGCGAAGCAGGGACAGAAGCCTACGAGCAGTACTTC. It translates to CASSEAGTEAYEQYF.

This clonotype was found many times. The rearrangement uses TRBV6-6 and TRBJ1-1; D is unclear. The CDR3 totals 13 residues. Germline V gene sequence: CDR1 MNHNY, CDR2 SVGAGI (reference sequence). With 6 bases removed from V and 3 bases from J, the gap between germline ends came to 11 bases. CDR3 nucleotide sequence: TGTGCCAGCAGCCCAGGAGGCTACACTGAAGCTTTCTTT. Its translation: CASSPGGYTEAFF.

In its sample, this clonotype was seen a few times. The chain couples TRBV20-1 to TRBJ2-7; 9 positions match TRBD1. In germline, CDR1 is DFQATT, CDR2 SNEGSKA (reference sequence). CDR3 length: 15 amino acids. Losses at the gene ends were 5 bases for V and 3 bases for J; bases not matched to a gene: 11. The CDR3: CSAVPGQGLFYEQYF. The CDR3 nucleotides read TGCAGTGCTGTCCCCGGACAGGGGTTATTCTACGAGCAGTACTTC.

The V gene is TRBV7-2, the J gene TRBJ1-5; D ambiguous. CDR1 and CDR2 from the germline V gene are SGHTA and FQGNSA. V was trimmed by 0 bases and J by 5 bases, leaving 11 bases between them. The CDR3 covers 15 residues. The chain's CDR3 is CASSLAGSPHQPQHF. In DNA, the CDR3 is TGTGCCAGCAGCTTAGCGGGCAGCCCCCATCAGCCCCAGCATTTT.

This clonotype has more than one count but fewer than ten. V and J are TRBV6-1 and TRBJ1-5, with D uncertain. V was shortened by 1 base and J by 3 bases, with 4 bases between the two germline ends. This CDR3 comprises 13 residues. Germline V gives CDR1 MNHNS, CDR2 SASEGT. The CDR3 bases are TGTGCCAGCAGTGAAGTGGCCAATCAGCCCCAGCATTTT. It specifies CASSEVANQPQHF.